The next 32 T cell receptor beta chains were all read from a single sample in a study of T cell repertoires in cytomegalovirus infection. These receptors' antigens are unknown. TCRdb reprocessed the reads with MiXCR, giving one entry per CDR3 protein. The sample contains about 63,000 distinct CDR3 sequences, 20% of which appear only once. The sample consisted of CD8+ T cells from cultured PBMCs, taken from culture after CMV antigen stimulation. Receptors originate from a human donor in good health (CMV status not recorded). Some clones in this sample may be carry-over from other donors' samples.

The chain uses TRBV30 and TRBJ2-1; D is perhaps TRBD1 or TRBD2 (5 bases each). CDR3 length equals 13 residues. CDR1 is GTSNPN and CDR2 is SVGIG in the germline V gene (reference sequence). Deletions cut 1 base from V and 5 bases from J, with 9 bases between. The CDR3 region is CAWSDGGHNEQFF. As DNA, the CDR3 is TGTGCCTGGAGTGATGGGGGACACAATGAGCAGTTCTTC.

CDR3 in amino acids: CSAAGEPSTDTQYF. Written as DNA, the CDR3 is TGCAGCGCAGCGGGGGAGCCTAGCACAGATACGCAGTATTTT. The V and J genes are TRBV29-1 and TRBJ2-3; 8 positions match TRBD2. CDR1 is SQVTM and CDR2 is ANQGSEA in the germline V gene. The CDR3 is made up of 14 amino acids. J gave up 0 bases and V 7 bases, and 6 bases lay outside the gene matches.

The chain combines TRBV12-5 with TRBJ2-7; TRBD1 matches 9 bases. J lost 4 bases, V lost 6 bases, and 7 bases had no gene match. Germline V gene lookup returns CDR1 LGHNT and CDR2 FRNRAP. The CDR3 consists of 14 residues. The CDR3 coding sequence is TGTGCTAGTGGCCCTACAGGGGGCCGGTACGAGCAGTACTTC. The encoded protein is CASGPTGGRYEQYF.

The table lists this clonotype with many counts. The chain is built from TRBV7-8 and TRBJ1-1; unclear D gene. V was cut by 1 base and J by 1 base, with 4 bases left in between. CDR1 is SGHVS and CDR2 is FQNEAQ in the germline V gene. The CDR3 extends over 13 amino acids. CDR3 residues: CASSLGQNTEAFF. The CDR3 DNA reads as TGTGCCAGCAGCTTAGGACAGAACACTGAAGCTTTCTTT.

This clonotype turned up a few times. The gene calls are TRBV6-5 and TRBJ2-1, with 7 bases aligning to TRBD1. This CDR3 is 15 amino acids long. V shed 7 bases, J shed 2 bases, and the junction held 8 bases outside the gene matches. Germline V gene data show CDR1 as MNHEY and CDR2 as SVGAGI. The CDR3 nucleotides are TGTGCCAGCACCTTTAGCCAGGGGGCCTACAATGAGCAGTTCTTC. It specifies CASTFSQGAYNEQFF.

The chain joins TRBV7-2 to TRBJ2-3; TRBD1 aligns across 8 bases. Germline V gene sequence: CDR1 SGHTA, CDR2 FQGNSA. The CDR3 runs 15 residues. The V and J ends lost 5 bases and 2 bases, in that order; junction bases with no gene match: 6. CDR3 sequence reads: CASSPPTGDTDTQYF. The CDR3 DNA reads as TGTGCCAGCAGCCCCCCGACAGGGGACACAGATACGCAGTATTTT.

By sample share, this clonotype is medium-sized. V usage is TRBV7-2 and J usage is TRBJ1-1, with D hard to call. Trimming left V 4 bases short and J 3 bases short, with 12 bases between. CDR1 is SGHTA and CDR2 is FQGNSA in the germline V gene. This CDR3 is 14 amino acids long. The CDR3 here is CASSSDTFYTEAFF. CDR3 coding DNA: TGTGCCAGCAGCTCCGATACCTTCTACACTGAAGCTTTCTTT. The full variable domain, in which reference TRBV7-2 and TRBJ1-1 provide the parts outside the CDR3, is GAGVSQSPSNKVTEKGKDVELRCDPISGHTALYWYRQSLGQGLEFLIYFQGNSAPDKSGLPSDRFSAERTGGSVSTLTIQRTQQEDSAVYLCASSSDTFYTEAFFGQGTRLTVV.

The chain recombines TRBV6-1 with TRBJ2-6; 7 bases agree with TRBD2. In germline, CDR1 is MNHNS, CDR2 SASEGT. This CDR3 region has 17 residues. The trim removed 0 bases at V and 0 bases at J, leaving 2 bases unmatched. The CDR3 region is CASSEAGGSSGANVLTF. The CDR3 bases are TGTGCCAGCAGTGAAGCGGGCGGGAGCTCTGGGGCCAACGTCCTGACTTTC.

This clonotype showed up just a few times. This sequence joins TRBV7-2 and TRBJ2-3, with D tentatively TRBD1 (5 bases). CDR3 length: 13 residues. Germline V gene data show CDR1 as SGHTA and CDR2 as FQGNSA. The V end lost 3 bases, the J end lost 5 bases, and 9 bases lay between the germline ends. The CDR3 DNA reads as TGTGCCAGCAGCTTCAGGGCTATAGATACGCAGTATTTT. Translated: CASSFRAIDTQYF.

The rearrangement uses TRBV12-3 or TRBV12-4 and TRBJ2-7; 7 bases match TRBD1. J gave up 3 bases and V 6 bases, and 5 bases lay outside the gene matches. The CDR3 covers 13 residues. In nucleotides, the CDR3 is TGTGCCAGCAGCCCCGGGACAGACTACGAGCAGTACTTC. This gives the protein CASSPGTDYEQYF.

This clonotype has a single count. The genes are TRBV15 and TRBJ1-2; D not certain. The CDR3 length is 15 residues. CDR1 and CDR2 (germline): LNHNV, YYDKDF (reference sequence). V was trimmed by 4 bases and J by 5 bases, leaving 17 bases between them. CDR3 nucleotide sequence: TGTGCCACCAGCACAAGACGGGCGAGAGTATATGGCTACACCTTC. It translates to CATSTRRARVYGYTF. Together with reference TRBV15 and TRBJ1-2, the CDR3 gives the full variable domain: DAMVIQNPRYQVTQFGKPVTLSCSQTLNHNVMYWYQQKSSQAPKLLFHYYDKDFNNEADTPDNFQSRRPNTSFCFLDIRSPGLGDTAMYLCATSTRRARVYGYTFGSGTRLTVV.

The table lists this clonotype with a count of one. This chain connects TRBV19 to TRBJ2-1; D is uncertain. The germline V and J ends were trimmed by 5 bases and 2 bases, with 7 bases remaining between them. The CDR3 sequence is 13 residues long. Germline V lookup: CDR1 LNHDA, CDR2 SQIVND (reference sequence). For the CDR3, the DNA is TGTGCCAGTAGTGGCGACCCCTACAATGAGCAGTTCTTC. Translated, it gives CASSGDPYNEQFF.

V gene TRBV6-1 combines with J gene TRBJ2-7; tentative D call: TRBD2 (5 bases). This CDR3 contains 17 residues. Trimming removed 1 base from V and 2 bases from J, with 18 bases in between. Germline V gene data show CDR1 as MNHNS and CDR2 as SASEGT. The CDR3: CASSEEVLGLGAYEQYF. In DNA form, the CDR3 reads TGTGCCAGCAGTGAAGAGGTTCTCGGACTCGGGGCCTACGAGCAGTACTTC.

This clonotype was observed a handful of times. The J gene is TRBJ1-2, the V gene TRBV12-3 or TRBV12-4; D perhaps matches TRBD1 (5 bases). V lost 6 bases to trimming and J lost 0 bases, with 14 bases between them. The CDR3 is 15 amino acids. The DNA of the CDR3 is TGTGCCAGCAGCGAAACCGGGACGGCTAACTATGGCTACACCTTC. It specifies CASSETGTANYGYTF.

The CDR3 DNA sequence: TGCGCCAGCAGCTGGGAGGGCAGGCCAACCTACGAGCAGTACTTC. Its translation is CASSWEGRPTYEQYF. The V and J genes are TRBV5-1 and TRBJ2-7; 7 nucleotides line up with TRBD2. The V segment lost 3 bases and the J segment 2 bases; nucleotides outside the gene matches: 8. The germline CDR1 and CDR2 sequences are SGHRS and YFSETQ. The CDR3 length is 15 residues.

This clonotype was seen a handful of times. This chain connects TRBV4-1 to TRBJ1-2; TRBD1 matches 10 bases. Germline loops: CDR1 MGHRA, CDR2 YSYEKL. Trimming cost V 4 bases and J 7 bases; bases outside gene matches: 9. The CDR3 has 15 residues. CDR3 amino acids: CASSPTGGHLIGYTF. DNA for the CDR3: TGCGCCAGCAGCCCGACAGGGGGCCACCTTATTGGCTACACCTTC.

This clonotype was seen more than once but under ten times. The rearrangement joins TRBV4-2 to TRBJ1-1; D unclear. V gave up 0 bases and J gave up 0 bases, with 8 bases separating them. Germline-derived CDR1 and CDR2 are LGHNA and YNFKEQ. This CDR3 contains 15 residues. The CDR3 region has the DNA TGTGCCAGCAGCCAAGAAATGACCGTGAACACTGAAGCTTTCTTT. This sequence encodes CASSQEMTVNTEAFF.

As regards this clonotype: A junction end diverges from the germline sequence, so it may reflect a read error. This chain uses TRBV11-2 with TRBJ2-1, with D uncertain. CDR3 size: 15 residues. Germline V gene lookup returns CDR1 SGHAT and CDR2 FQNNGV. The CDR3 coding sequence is TGTGCCAGCAGCCTAGACGGTGCGGTACTGGGAGAGCAGTTCTTC. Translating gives CASSLDGAVLGEQFF. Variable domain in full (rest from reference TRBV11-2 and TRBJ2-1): EAGVAQSPRYKIIEKRQSVAFWCNPISGHATLYWYQQILGQGPKLLIQFQNNGVVDDSQLPKDRFSAERLKGVDSTLKIQPAKLEDSAVYLCASSLDGAVLGEQFFGPGTRLTVL.

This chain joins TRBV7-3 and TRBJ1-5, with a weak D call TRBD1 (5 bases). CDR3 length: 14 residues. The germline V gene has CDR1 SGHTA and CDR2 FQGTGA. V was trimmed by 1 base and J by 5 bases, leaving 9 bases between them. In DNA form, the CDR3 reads TGTGCCAGCAGCTTAAGCAGGGTTGATCAGCCCCAGCATTTT. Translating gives CASSLSRVDQPQHF.

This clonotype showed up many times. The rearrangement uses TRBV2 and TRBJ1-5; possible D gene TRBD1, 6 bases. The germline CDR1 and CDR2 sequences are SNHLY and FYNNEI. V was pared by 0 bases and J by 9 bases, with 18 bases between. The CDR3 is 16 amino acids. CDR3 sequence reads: CASSEALRRGDGPQHF. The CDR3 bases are TGTGCCAGCAGTGAAGCGCTTCGTAGGGGGGACGGGCCCCAGCATTTT.

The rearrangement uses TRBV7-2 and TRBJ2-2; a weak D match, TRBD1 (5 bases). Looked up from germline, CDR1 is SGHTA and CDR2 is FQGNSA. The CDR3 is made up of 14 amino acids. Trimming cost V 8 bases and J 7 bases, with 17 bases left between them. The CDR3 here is CASSGRAIIGELFF. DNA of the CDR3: TGTGCCAGCTCGGGCAGGGCTATAATCGGGGAGCTGTTTTTT.

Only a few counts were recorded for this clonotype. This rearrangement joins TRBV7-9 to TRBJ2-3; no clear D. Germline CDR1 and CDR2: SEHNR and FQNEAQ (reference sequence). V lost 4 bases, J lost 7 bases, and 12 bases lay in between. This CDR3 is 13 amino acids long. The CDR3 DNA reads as TGTGCCAGCAGCTCTACAGCGAGGCATACGCAGTATTTT. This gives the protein CASSSTARHTQYF.

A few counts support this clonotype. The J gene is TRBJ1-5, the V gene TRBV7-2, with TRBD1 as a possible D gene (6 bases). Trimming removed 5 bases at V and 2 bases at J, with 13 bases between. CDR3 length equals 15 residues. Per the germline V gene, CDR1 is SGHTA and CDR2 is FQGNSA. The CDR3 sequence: CASSPVAGGNQPQHF. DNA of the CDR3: TGTGCCAGCAGCCCTGTTGCAGGGGGCAATCAGCCCCAGCATTTT.

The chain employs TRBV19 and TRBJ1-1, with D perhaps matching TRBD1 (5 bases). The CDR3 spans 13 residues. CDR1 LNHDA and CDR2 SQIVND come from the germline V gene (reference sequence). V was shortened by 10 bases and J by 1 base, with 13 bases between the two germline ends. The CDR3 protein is CATSLQENTEAFF. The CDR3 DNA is TGTGCCACTTCGCTACAGGAGAACACTGAAGCTTTCTTT.

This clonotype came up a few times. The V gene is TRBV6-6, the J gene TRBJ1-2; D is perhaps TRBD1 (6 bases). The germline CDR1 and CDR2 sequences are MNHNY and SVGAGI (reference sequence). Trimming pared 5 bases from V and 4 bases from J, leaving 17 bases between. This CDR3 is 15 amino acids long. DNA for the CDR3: TGTGCCAGCAGTAAACTTGAGACAGGAATCTATGGCTACACCTTC. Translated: CASSKLETGIYGYTF.

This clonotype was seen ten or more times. The CDR3 bases are TGTGCCAGCAGTTACAACTCTGGGGCCAACGTCCTGACTTTC. Amino acid sequence: CASSYNSGANVLTF. The chain carries TRBV6-2 or TRBV6-3 and TRBJ2-6; D ambiguous. Germline CDR1 reads MNHEY; CDR2 reads SVGEGT. Trimming removed 2 bases from V and 0 bases from J, with 2 bases in between. This CDR3 is built from 14 residues.

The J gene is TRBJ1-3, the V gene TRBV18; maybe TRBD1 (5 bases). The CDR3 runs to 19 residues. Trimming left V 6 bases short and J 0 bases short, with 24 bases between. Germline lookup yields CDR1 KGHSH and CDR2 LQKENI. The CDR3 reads CASSSSSVLLTDSGNTIYF. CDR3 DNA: TGTGCCAGCTCTTCGTCGTCCGTTCTTTTGACAGACTCTGGAAACACCATATATTTT.

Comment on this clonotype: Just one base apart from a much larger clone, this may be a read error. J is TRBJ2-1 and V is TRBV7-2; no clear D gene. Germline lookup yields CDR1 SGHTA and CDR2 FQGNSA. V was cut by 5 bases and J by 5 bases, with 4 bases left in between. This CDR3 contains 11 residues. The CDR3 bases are TGTGCCAGCAGCCCGCACAATGAGCAGTTCTTC. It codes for CASSPHNEQFF.

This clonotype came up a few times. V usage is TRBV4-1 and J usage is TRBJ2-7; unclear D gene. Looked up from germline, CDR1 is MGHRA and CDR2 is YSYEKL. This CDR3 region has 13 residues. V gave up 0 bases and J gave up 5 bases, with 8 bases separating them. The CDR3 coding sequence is TGCGCCAGCAGCCAAGATCGCGGAGACGAGCAGTACTTC. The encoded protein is CASSQDRGDEQYF.

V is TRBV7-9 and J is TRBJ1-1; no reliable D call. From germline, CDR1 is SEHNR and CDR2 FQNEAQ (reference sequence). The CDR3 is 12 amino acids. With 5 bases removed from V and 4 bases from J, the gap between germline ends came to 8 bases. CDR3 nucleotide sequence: TGTGCCAGCAGCCTTACTGCCACTGAAGCTTTCTTT. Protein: CASSLTATEAFF. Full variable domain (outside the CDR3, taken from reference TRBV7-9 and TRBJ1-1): DTGVSQNPRHKITKRGQNVTFRCDPISEHNRLYWYRQTLGQGPEFLTYFQNEAQLEKSRLLSDRFSAERPKGSFSTLEIQRTEQGDSAMYLCASSLTATEAFFGQGTRLTVV.

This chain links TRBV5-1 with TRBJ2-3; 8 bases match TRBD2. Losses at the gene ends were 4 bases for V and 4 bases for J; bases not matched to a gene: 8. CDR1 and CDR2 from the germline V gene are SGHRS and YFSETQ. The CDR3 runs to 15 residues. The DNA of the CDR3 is TGCGCCAGCAGCCCTGATAGCGGGGAGGCAGATACGCAGTATTTT. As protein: CASSPDSGEADTQYF. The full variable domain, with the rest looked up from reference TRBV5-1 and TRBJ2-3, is KAGVTQTPRYLIKTRGQQVTLSCSPISGHRSVSWYQQTPGQGLQFLFEYFSETQRNKGNFPGRFSGRQFSNSRSEMNVSTLELGDSALYLCASSPDSGEADTQYFGPGTRLTVL.

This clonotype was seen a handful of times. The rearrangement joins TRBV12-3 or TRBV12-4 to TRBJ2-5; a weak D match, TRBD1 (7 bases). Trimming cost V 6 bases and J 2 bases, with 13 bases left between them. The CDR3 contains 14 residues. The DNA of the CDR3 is TGTGCCAGCAGGGGGGGACAGATTCAAGAGACCCAGTACTTC. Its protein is CASRGGQIQETQYF.